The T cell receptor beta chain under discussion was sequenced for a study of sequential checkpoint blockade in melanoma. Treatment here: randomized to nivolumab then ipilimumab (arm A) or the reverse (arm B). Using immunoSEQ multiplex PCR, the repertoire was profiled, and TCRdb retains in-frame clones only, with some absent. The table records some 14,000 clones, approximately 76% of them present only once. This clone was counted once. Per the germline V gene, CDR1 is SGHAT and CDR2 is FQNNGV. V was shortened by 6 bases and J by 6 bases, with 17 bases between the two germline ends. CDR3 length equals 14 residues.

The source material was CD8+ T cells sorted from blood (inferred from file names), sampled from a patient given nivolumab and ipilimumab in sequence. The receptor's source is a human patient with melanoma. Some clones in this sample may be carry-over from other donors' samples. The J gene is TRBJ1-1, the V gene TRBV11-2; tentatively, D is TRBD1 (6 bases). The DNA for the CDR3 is TGTGCCAGCAGAACCGTGGACAGCCCGGCTGAAGCTTTCTTT. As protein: CASRTVDSPAEAFF.